This TCR beta chain was retrieved from a study of shared clonotypes between healthy human individuals. The study, taken as a whole, reports: Sequencing depth was predicted to influence how clonotypes are shared among donors.

Donors, healthy HIV-negative adults, lacked recent acute infections or vaccinations. Authors' processing steps: Junction-only sequences without quality scores were provided by ImmunoSEQ, so filtering was different. Clones were sequenced by immunoSEQ multiplex PCR, and TCRdb holds only the in-frame ones, with some missing. V, J and clone size reflect that table, while D and trimming were determined from the DNA. Among hundreds of thousands of clones listed, about 74% were seen once. As concerns this clone: What it binds is unknown.

The CDR3 length is 16 residues. Germline V lookup: CDR1 MNHEY, CDR2 SVGAGI. V was cut by 2 bases and J by 2 bases, with 12 bases left in between. The receptor comes from a woman between 40 and 55 years old in good health. Some clones in this sample may be carry-over from other donors' samples. The chain couples TRBV6-5 to TRBJ1-4; the D is unclear. The sequenced sample was PBMCs. The CDR3 sequence: CASSYDPLGTNEKLFF. The CDR3 nucleotides read TGTGCCAGCAGTTACGACCCCCTTGGGACTAATGAAAAACTGTTTTTT.